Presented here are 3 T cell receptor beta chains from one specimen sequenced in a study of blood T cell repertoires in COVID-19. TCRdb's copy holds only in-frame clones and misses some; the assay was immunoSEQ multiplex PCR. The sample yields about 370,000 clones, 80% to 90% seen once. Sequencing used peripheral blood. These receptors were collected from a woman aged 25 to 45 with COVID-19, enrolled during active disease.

The CDR3 nucleotides read TGTGCCAGCAGCGTAGGCGGGGGAGTGTCACCCCTCCACTTT. Its protein is CASSVGGGVSPLHF. V is TRBV9 and J is TRBJ1-6; tentatively, D is TRBD1 (5 bases). Germline CDR1 SGDLS, CDR2 YYNGEE. V lost 0 bases, J lost 10 bases, and 11 bases lay in between. The CDR3 is 14 residues long.

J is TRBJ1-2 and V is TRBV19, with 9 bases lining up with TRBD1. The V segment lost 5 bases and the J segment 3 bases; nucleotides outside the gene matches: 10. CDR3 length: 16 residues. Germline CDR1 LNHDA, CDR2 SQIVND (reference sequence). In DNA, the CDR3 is TGTGCCAGTAGTCCTGGGACAGGGCGAGGGGACTATGGCTACACCTTC. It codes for CASSPGTGRGDYGYTF.

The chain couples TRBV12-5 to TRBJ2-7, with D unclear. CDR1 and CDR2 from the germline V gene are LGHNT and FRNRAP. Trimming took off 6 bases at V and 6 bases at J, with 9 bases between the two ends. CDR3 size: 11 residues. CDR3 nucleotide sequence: TGTGCTAGTGGCCCTATGTGCGAGCAGTACGTC. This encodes CASGPMCEQYV.